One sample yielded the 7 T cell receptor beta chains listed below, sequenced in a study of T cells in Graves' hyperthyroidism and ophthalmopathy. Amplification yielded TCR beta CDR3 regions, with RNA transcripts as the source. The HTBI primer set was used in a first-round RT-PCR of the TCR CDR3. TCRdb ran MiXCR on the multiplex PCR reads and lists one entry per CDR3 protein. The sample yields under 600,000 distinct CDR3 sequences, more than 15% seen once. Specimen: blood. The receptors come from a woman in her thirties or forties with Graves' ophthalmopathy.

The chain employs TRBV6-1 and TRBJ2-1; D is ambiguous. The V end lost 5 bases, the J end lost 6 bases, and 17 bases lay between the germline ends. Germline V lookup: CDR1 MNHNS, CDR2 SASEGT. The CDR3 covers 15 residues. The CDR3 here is CASSYALLSGNEQFF. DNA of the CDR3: TGTGCCAGCAGTTACGCGCTTCTAAGTGGCAATGAGCAGTTCTTC.

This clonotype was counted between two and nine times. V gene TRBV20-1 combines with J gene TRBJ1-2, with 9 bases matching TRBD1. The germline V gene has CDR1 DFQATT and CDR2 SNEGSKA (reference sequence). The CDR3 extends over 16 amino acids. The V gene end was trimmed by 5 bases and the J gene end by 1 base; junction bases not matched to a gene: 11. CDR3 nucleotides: TGCAGTGCTCTCCGGGACAGGGCGAGTTTTAACTATGGCTACACCTTC. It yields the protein CSALRDRASFNYGYTF.

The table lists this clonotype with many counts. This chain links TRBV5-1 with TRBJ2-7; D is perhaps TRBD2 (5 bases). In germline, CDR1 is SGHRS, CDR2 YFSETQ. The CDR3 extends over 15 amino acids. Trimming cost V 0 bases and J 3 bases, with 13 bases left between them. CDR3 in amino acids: CASSLADGSIYEQYF. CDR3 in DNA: TGCGCCAGCAGCTTGGCCGATGGGAGTATCTACGAGCAGTACTTC. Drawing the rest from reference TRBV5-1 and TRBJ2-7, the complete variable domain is KAGVTQTPRYLIKTRGQQVTLSCSPISGHRSVSWYQQTPGQGLQFLFEYFSETQRNKGNFPGRFSGRQFSNSRSEMNVSTLELGDSALYLCASSLADGSIYEQYFGPGTRLTVT.

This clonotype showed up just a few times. CDR3 nucleotides: TGTGCCAGCAGCCATTGGGCCGGGACAGCCTATTATGGCTACACCTTC. Residues: CASSHWAGTAYYGYTF. The rearrangement joins TRBV5-8 to TRBJ1-2, with TRBD1 matching over 7 bases. The CDR3 totals 16 residues. Germline-derived CDR1 and CDR2 are SGHTS and YDEGEE. The V and J ends lost 4 bases and 5 bases, in that order; junction bases with no gene match: 14.

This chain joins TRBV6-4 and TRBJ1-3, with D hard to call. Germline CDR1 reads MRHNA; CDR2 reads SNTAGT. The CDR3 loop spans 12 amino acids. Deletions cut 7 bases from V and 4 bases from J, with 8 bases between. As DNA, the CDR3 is TGTGCCAGCATGTTCGTGGGAAACACCATATATTTT. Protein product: CASMFVGNTIYF.

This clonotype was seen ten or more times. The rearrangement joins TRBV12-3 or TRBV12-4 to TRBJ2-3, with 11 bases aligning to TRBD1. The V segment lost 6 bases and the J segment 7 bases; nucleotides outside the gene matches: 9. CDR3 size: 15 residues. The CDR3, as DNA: TGTGCCAGCAGAGGACAGGGGGCCCATACAAATACGCAGTATTTT. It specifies CASRGQGAHTNTQYF.

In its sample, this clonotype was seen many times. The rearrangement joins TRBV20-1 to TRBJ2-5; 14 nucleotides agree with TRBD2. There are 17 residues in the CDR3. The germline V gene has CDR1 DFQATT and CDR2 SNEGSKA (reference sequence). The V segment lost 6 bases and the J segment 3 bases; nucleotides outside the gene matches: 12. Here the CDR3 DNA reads TGCAGTGCCACGCCTCCAAGACTAGCGGGGGGGAAAGAGACCCAGTACTTC. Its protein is CSATPPRLAGGKETQYF.